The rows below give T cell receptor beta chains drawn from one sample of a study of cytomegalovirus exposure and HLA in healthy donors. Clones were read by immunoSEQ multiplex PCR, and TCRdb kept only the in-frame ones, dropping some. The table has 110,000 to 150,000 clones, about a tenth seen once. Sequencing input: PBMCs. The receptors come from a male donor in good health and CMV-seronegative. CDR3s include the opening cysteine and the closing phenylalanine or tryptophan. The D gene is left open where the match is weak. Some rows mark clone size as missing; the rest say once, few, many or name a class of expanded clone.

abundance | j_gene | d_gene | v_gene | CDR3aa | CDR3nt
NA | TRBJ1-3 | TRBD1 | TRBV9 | CASSVGGTDISGNTIYF | TGTGCCAGCAGCGTAGGGGGGACAGACATCTCTGGAAACACCATATATTTT
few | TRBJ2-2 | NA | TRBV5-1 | CASSSTGTPNTGELFF | TGCGCCAGCAGCTCCACCGGGACACCTAACACCGGGGAGCTGTTTTTT
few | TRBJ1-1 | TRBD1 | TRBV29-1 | CSVEQRQGSTEAFF | TGCAGCGTTGAACAACGACAGGGCAGCACTGAAGCTTTCTTT
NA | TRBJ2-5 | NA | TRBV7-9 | CASSLYVRLGAEETQYF | TGTGCCAGCAGCTTATACGTCAGGTTAGGGGCAGAAGAGACCCAGTACTTC
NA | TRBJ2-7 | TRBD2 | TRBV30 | CAWSVLAGEQYF | TGTGCCTGGAGTGTACTAGCGGGGGAGCAGTACTTC
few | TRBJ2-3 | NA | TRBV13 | CASSLEQPSTDTQYF | TGTGCCAGCAGCTTAGAACAGCCGAGCACAGATACGCAGTATTTT
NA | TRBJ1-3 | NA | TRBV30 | CAWRGAGNTIYF | TGTGCCTGGAGGGGAGCTGGAAACACCATATATTTT
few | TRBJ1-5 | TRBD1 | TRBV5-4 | CASSFTGADSNQPQHF | TGTGCCAGCAGCTTCACAGGGGCCGATAGCAATCAGCCCCAGCATTTT
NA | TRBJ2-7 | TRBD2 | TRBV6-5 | CASRPRGGPREQYF | TGTGCCAGCAGGCCTAGGGGAGGGCCTCGGGAGCAGTACTTC
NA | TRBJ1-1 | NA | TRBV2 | CASSVQGNTEAFF | TGTGCCAGCAGTGTACAGGGTAACACTGAAGCTTTCTTT
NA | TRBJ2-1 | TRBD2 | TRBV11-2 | CASSLTGLASYNEQFF | TGTGCCAGCAGCTTAACCGGACTAGCGTCCTACAATGAGCAGTTCTTC
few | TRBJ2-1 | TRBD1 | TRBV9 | CASSAGGGQYNEQFF | TGTGCCAGCAGCGCAGGGGGCGGACAATACAATGAGCAGTTCTTC
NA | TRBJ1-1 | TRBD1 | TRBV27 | CASSPGWTGPHEAFF | TGTGCCAGCAGTCCGGGATGGACAGGGCCCCACGAAGCTTTCTTT
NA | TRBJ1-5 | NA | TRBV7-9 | CASSQDSNQPQHF | TGTGCCAGCAGCCAAGACAGTAATCAGCCCCAGCATTTT
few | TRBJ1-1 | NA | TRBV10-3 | CAISDEGEAFF | TGTGCCATCAGTGACGAGGGCGAAGCTTTCTTT
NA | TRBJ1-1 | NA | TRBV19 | CASSPNRDWTEAFF | TGTGCCAGTAGTCCGAACAGGGATTGGACTGAAGCTTTCTTT
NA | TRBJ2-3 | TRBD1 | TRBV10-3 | CAISGSSTGGVDTQYF | TGTGCCATCAGTGGTAGCTCAACAGGGGGTGTGGATACGCAGTATTTT
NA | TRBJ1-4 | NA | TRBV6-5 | CASSYRTRGNEKLFF | TGTGCCAGCAGTTACCGGACCCGGGGGAATGAAAAACTGTTTTTT
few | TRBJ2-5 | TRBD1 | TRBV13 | CASSWTGGSETQYF | TGTGCCAGCAGCTGGACAGGCGGTTCAGAGACCCAGTACTTC
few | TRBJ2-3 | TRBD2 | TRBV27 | CASSRAGVGPSDTQYF | TGTGCCAGCAGTCGGGCGGGGGTTGGACCCTCTGATACGCAGTATTTT
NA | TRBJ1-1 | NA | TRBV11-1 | CASSLGRYGDLDREAFF | TGTGCCAGCAGCTTAGGACGATATGGAGATTTGGACAGAGAAGCTTTCTTT
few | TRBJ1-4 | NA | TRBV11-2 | CASSPGEGATNEKLFF | TGTGCCAGCAGCCCGGGGGAAGGGGCAACTAATGAAAAACTGTTTTTT
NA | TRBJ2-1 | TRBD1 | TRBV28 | CASSPTGRHYNEQFF | TGTGCCAGCAGTCCGACAGGGCGGCATTACAATGAGCAGTTCTTC
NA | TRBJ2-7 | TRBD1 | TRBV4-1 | CASSSAGQGPYEQYF | TGCGCCAGCAGCTCAGCGGGACAGGGCCCCTACGAGCAGTACTTC
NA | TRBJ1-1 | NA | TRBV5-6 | CASSLDDRNTEAFF | TGTGCCAGCAGCCTTGATGACAGGAACACTGAAGCTTTCTTT
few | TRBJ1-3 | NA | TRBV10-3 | CAISGPGQGGNTIYF | TGTGCCATCAGTGGGCCGGGACAAGGTGGAAACACCATATATTTT